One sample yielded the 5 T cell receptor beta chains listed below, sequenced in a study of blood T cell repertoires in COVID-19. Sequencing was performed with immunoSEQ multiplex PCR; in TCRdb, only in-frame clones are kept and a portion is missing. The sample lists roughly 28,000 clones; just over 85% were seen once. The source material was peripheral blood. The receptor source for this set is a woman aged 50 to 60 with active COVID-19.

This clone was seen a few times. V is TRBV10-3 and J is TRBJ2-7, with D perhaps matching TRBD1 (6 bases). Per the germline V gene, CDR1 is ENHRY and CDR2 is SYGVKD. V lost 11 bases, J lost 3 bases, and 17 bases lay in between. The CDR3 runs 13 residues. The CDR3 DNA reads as TGTGCCGCCGCCCGGACAGCGGACTACGAGCAGTACTTC. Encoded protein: CAAARTADYEQYF.

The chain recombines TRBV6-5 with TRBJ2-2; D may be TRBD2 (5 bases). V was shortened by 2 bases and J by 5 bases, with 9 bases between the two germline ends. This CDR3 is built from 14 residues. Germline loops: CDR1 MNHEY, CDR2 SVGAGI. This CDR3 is CASSYAPGTGELFF. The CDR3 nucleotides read TGTGCCAGCAGTTACGCCCCGGGGACCGGGGAGCTGTTTTTT.

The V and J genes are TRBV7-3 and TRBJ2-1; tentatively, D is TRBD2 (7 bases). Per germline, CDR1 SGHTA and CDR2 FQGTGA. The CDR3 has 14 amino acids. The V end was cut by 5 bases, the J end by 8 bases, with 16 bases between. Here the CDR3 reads CASSLGLGGDEQFF. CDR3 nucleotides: TGTGCCAGCAGCCTCGGACTAGGGGGGGATGAGCAGTTCTTC.

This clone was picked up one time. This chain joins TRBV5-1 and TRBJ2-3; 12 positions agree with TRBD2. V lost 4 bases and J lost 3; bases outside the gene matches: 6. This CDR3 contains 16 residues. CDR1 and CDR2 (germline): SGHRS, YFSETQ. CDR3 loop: CASSPILAGGTDTQYF. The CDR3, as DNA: TGCGCCAGCAGCCCTATACTAGCGGGAGGTACAGATACGCAGTATTTT.

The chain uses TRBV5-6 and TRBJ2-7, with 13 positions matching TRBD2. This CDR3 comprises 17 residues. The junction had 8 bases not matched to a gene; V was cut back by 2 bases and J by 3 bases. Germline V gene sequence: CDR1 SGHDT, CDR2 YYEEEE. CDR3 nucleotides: TGTGCCAGCAGCTTCGCTATTTGGACTAGCGGGAGCTACGAGCAGTACTTC. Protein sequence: CASSFAIWTSGSYEQYF.